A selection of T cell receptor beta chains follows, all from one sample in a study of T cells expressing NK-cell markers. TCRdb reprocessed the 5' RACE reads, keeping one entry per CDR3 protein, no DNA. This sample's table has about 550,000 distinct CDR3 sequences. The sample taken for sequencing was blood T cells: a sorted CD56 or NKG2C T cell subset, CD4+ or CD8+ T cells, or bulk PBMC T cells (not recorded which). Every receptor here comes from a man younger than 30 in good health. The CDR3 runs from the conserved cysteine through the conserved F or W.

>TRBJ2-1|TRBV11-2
CASSPQSGTGGKNNEQFF
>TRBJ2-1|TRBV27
CASSRDWGPNHNEQFF
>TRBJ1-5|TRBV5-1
CASSFQGLNNQPQHF
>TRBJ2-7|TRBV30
CAWRPAGQGTYEQYF
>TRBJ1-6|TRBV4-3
CASSQLGQGSPLHF
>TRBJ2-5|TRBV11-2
CASSFPGDGAQYF
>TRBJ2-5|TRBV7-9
CASSPTLSGQETQYF
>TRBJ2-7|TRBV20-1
CSADGGLAVSYEQYF
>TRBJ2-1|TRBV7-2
CASSPPGTRQINEQFF
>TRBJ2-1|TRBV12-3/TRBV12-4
CASSSRTSGNHNEQFF
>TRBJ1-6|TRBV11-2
CASSLEQGSGSPLHF
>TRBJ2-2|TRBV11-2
CASSLRGGKAGELFF
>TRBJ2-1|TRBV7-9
CASSLRSSPHNEQFF
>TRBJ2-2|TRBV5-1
CASSSGQGASTGELFF
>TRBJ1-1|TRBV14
CASSQVRGASTEAFF
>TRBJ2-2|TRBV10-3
CAISEFGVSGTGELFF
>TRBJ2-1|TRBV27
CATTIAGLYNEQFF
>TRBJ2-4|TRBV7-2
CASSLVSGGAKNIQYF
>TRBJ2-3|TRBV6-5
CASSYAIYSADTQYF
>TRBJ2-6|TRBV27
CASSEWVSGANVLTF
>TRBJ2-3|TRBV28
CASSLTLQGSTDTQYF
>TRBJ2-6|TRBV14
CASSQVNSGANVLTF
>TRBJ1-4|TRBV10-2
CASSESSRGGSNEKLFF
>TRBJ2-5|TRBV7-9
CASSLVVGSEKETQYF
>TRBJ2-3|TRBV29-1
CSAVAGTTSTDTQYF
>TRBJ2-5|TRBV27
CASSLAGQGGSQETQYF
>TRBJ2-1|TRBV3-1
CASSQASGRGPFF
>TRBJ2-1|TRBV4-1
CASSQELASYNEQFF
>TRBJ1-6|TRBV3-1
CASSSNRAPRPLHF
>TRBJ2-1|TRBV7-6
CASSLLIVTNEQFF
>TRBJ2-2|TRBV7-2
CASSFGAGVNTGELFF
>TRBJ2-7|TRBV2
CASSGTSFGNEQYF
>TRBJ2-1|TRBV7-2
CASSWTWGEGYEQFF
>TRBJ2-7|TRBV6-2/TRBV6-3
CASRAGGISYEQYF
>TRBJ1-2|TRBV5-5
CASRLTGTGDGYTF
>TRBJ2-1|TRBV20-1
CSLKSGRWYNEQFF
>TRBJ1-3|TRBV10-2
CASVPGTAGKTWGNTIYF
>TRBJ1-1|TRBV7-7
CASSLNKHTEAFF
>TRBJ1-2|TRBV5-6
CASSLLPDGVYGYTF
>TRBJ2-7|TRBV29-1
CSVIAGVNSYEQYF
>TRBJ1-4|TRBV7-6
CASSLGPGPEKLFF
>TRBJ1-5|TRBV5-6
CASSLASGQPQHF
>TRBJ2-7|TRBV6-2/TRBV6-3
CASSYGGSRSYEQYF
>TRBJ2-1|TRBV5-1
CASSLGEDSYNEQFF
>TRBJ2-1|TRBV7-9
CASSRDRVSANEQFF
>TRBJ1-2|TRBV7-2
CASSFLGSSNYGYTF
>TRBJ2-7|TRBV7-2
CASSLGQGRYF
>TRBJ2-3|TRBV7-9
CASSIGQYTDTQYF
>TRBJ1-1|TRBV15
CATSTYDRNTEAFF
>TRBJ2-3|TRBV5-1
CASSLERTGGRDTQYF
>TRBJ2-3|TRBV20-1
CSEQAGGGTQYF
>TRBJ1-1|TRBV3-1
CASSPSALRNTEAFF
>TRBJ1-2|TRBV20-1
CSARADRLYGYTF
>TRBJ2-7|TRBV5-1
CASSQGQISYEQYF
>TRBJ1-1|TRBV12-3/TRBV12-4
CASSFLGSGNTEAFF